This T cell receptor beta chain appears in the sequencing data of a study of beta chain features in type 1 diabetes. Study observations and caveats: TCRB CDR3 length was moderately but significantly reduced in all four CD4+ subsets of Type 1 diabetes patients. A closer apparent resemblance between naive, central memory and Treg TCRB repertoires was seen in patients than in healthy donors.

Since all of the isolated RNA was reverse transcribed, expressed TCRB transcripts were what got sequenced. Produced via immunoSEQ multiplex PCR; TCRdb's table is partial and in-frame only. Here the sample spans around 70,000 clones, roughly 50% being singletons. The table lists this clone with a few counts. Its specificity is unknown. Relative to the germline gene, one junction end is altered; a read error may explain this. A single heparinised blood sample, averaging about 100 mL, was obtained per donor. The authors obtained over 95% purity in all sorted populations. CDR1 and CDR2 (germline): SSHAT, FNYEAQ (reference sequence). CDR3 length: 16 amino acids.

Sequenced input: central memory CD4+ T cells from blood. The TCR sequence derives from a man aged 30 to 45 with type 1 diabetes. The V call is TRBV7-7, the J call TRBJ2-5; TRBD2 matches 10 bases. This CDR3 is CASSSGLSGGQETQYF. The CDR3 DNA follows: TGTGCTAGCAGCTCGGGACTTAGCGGGGGGCAAGAGACCCAGTACTTC.